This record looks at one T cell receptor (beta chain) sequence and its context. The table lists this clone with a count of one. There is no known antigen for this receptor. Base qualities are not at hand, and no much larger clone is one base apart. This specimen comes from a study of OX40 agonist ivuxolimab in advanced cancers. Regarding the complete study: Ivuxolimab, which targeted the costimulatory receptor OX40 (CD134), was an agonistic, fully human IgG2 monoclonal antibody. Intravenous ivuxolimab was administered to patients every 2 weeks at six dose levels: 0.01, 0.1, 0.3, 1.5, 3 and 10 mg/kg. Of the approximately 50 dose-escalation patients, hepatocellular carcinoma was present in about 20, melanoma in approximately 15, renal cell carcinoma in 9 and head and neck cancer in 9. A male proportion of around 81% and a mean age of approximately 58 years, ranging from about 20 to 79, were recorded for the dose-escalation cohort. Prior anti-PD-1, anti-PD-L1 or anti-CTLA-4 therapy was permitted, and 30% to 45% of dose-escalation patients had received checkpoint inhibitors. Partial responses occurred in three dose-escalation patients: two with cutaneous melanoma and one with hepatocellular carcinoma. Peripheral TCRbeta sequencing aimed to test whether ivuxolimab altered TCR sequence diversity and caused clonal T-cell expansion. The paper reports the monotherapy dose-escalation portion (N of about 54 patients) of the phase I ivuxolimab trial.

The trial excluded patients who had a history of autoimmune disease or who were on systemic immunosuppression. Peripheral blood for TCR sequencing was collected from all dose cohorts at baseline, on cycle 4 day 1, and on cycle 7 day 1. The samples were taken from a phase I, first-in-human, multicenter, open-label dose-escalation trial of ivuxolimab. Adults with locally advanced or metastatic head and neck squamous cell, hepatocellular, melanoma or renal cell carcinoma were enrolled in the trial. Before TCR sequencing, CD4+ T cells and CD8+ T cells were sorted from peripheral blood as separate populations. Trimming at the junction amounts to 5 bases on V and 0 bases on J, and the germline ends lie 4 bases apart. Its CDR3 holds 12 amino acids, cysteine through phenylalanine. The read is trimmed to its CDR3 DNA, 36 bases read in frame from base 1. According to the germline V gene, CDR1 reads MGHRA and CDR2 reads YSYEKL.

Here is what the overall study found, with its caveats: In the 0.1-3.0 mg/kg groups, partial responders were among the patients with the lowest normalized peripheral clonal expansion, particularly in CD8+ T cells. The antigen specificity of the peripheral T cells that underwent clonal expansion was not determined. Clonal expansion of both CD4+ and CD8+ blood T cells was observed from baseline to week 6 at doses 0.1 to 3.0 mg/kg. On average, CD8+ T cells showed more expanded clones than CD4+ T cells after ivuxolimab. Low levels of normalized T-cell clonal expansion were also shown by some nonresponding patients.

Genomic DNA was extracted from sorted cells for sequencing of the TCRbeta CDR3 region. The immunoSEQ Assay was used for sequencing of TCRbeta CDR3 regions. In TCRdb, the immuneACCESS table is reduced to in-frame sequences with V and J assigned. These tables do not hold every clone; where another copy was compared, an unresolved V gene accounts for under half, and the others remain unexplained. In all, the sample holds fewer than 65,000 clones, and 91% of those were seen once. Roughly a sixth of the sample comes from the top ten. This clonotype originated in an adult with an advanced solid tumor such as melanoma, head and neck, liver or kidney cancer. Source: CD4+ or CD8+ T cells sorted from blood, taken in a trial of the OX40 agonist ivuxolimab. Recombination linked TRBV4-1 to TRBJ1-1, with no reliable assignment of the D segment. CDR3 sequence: CASSSVNTEAFF. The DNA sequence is TGCGCCAGCAGCTCCGTGAACACTGAAGCTTTCTTT.